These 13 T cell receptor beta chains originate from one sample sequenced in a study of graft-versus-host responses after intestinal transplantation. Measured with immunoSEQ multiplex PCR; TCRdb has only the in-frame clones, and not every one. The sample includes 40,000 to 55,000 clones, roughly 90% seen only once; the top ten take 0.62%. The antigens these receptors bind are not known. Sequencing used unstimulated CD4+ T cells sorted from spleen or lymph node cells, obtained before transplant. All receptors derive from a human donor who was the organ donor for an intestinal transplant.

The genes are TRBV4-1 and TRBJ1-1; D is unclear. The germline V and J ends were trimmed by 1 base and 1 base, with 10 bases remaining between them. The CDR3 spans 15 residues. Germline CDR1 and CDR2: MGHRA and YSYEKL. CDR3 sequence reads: CASSQGQTGNTEAFF. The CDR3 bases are TGCGCCAGCAGCCAAGGTCAGACGGGGAACACTGAAGCTTTCTTT.

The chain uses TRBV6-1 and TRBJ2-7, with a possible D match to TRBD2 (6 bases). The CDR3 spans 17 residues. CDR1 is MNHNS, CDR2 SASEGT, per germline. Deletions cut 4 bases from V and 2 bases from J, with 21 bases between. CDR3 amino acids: CASSALPGEVPPYEQYF. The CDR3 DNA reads TGTGCCAGCAGTGCCCTCCCCGGGGAGGTGCCCCCCTACGAGCAGTACTTC.

The DNA of the CDR3 is TGTGCCTGGAGGGGCGGGTCTCGGGATACGCAGTATTTT. The encoded protein is CAWRGGSRDTQYF. The gene calls are TRBV30 and TRBJ2-3; D might be TRBD2 (5 bases). CDR1 and CDR2 (germline): GTSNPN, SVGIG (reference sequence). The length of the CDR3 is 13 residues. The V end was cut by 3 bases, the J end by 6 bases, with 13 bases between. Full variable domain (rest looked up from reference TRBV30 and TRBJ2-3): SQTIHQWPATLVQPVGSPLSLECTVEGTSNPNLYWYRQAAGRGLQLLFYSVGIGQISSEVPQNLSASRPQDRQFILSSKKLLLSDSGFYLCAWRGGSRDTQYFGPGTRLTVL.

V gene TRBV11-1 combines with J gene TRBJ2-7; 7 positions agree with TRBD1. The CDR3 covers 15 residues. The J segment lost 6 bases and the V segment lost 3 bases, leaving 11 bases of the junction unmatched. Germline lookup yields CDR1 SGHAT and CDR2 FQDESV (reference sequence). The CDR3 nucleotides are TGTGCCAGCAGCTTCGGACCATCGACAGGGATCGAGCAGTACTTC. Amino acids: CASSFGPSTGIEQYF.

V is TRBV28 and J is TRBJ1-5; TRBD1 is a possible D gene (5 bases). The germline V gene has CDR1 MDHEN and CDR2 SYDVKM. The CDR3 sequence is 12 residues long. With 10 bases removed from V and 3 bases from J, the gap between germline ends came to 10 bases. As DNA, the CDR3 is TGTGCCATCACAGGAGTCAATCAGCCCCAGCATTTT. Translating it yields CAITGVNQPQHF.

The CDR3 sequence is CASRPTGTAPVGYTF. CDR3 bases: TGTGCCAGCAGGCCAACAGGGACGGCCCCGGTCGGCTACACCTTC. This chain uses TRBV27 with TRBJ1-2; D is perhaps TRBD1 (6 bases). The CDR3 sequence is 15 residues long. The germline V and J ends were trimmed by 6 bases and 8 bases, with 22 bases remaining between them. The germline V gene encodes CDR1 MNHEY and CDR2 SMNVEV (reference sequence).

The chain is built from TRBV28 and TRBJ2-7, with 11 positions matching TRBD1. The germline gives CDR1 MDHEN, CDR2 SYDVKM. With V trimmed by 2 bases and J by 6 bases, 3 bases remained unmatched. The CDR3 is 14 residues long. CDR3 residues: CASSLAGTGGEQYF. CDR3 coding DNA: TGTGCCAGCAGTTTAGCAGGGACAGGGGGCGAGCAGTACTTC.

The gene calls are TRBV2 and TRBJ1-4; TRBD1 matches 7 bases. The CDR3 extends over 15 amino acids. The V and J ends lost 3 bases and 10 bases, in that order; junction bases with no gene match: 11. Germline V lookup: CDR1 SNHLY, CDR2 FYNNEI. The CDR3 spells CASSDGGQVGGKLFF. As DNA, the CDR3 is TGTGCCAGCAGTGACGGTGGACAGGTGGGGGGAAAACTGTTTTTT.

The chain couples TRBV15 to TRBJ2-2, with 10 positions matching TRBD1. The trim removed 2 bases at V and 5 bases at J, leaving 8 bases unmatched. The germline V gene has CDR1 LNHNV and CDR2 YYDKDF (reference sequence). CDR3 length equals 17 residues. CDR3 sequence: CATSRPQPGQGTGELFF. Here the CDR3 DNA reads TGTGCCACCAGCAGACCTCAGCCGGGACAGGGGACCGGGGAGCTGTTTTTT.

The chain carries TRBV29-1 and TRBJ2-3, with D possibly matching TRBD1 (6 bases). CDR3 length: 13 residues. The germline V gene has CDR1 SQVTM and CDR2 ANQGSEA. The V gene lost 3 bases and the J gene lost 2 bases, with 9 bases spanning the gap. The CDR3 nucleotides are TGCAGCGTTGATCCAGGGGTCACAGATACGCAGTATTTT. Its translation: CSVDPGVTDTQYF.

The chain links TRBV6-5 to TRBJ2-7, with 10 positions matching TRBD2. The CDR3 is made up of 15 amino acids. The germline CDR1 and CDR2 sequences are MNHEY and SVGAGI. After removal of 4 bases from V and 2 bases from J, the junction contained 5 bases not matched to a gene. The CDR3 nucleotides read TGTGCCAGCAGTTCCGGTCTAGCGGGAGCCTACGAGCAGTACTTC. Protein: CASSSGLAGAYEQYF.

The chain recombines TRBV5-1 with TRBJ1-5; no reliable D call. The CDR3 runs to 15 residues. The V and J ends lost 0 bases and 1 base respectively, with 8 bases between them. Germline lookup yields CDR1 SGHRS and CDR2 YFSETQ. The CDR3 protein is CASSLVPGSNQPQHF. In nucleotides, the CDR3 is TGCGCCAGCAGCTTGGTGCCAGGCAGCAATCAGCCCCAGCATTTT. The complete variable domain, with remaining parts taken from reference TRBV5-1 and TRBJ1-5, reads KAGVTQTPRYLIKTRGQQVTLSCSPISGHRSVSWYQQTPGQGLQFLFEYFSETQRNKGNFPGRFSGRQFSNSRSEMNVSTLELGDSALYLCASSLVPGSNQPQHFGDGTRLSIL.

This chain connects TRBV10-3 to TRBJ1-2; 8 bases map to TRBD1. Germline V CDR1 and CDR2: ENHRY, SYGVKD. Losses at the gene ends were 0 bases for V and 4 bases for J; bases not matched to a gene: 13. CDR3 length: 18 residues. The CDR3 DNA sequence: TGTGCCATCAGTGAGTCGGACAGGGTCGACGGAATTAGCTATGGCTACACCTTC. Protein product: CAISESDRVDGISYGYTF.